Shown below are 8 T cell receptor beta chains from a single sample sequenced in a study of T cell responses to AZD1222 COVID-19 vaccine. Data came from immunoSEQ multiplex PCR; TCRdb stores just in-frame clones and leaves some out. The sample holds about 97,000 clones; roughly nine tenths are singletons and the top ten take 5%. Sample: peripheral blood, taken on day 0 of AZD1222 vaccination. The receptor source for this set is an adult in good health.

This clone has a single count. The J gene is TRBJ2-1, the V gene TRBV12-3 or TRBV12-4; D is perhaps TRBD2 (5 bases). CDR3 size: 13 residues. Trimming shortened V by 7 bases and J by 8 bases, and 15 bases separated the two germline ends. The CDR3 region has the DNA TGTGCCAGCACCCGGACTCCAACGGATGAGCAGTTCTTC. Translated: CASTRTPTDEQFF.

This sequence joins TRBV18 and TRBJ1-4, with 10 positions matching TRBD1. The junction had 9 bases not matched to a gene; V was cut back by 3 bases and J by 5 bases. CDR1 and CDR2 (germline): KGHSH, LQKENI. The CDR3 is 17 residues long. In nucleotides, the CDR3 is TGTGCCAGCTCACCTTACACCCCGGGACAGGGGAATGAAAAACTGTTTTTT. It specifies CASSPYTPGQGNEKLFF.

The rearrangement links TRBV19 to TRBJ2-1; 7 bases align to TRBD2. The J segment lost 7 bases and the V segment lost 8 bases, leaving 11 bases of the junction unmatched. Germline V lookup: CDR1 LNHDA, CDR2 SQIVND (reference sequence). This CDR3 region has 14 residues. The CDR3 nucleotides read TGTGCCAGTTCGGATGGACTAGACCTAAATGAGCAGTTCTTC. Amino acids: CASSDGLDLNEQFF.

V and J are TRBV11-1 and TRBJ1-1, with a possible D match to TRBD1 (6 bases). Germline-derived CDR1 and CDR2 are SGHAT and FQDESV (reference sequence). The V end was cut by 3 bases, the J end by 4 bases, with 9 bases between. The CDR3 loop spans 13 amino acids. CDR3 residues: CASSLAGATEAFF. The CDR3 nucleotides read TGTGCCAGCAGCTTGGCAGGGGCCACTGAAGCTTTCTTT.

The rearrangement links TRBV9 to TRBJ1-1; D not certain. The germline CDR1 and CDR2 sequences are SGDLS and YYNGEE. The CDR3 contains 14 residues. Trimming left V 4 bases short and J 10 bases short, with 20 bases between. The chain's CDR3 is CASSPGQAEGVAFF. CDR3 bases: TGTGCCAGCAGCCCTGGGCAGGCCGAAGGAGTAGCTTTCTTT.

CDR3 sequence: CSVGQGASPDTQYF. The CDR3 bases are TGCAGCGTAGGACAGGGGGCTTCCCCAGATACGCAGTATTTT. The V gene is TRBV29-1, the J gene TRBJ2-3; the match to TRBD1 covers 11 bases. The trim removed 6 bases at V and 4 bases at J, leaving 6 bases unmatched. CDR3 length equals 14 residues. CDR1 and CDR2 (germline): SQVTM, ANQGSEA.

This clone was picked up one time. CDR3 residues: CASSPGAGGGYTF. CDR3 nucleotides: TGCGCCAGCAGCCCGGGAGCGGGTGGTGGCTACACCTTC. V gene TRBV5-1 combines with J gene TRBJ1-2, with unresolved D. In germline, CDR1 is SGHRS, CDR2 YFSETQ. The CDR3 extends over 13 amino acids. V shed 4 bases and J shed 7 bases, with 14 bases lying between them. Complete variable domain (other parts from reference TRBV5-1 and TRBJ1-2): KAGVTQTPRYLIKTRGQQVTLSCSPISGHRSVSWYQQTPGQGLQFLFEYFSETQRNKGNFPGRFSGRQFSNSRSEMNVSTLELGDSALYLCASSPGAGGGYTFGSGTRLTVV.

The chain combines TRBV2 with TRBJ1-4; D is unclear. The ends were cut back, 4 bases at V and 5 bases at J, with 11 bases in the middle. There are 14 residues in the CDR3. The germline CDR1 and CDR2 sequences are SNHLY and FYNNEI. The CDR3 protein is CASSVGSYNEKLFF. In nucleotides, the CDR3 is TGTGCCAGCAGTGTGGGCAGCTACAATGAAAAACTGTTTTTT.